This entry features one T cell receptor (beta chain) sequence. These data come from a study of shared clonotypes between healthy human individuals. The method was immunoSEQ multiplex PCR; TCRdb's version includes in-frame clones alone and lacks a portion of them. The table has about 2.4 million clones, approximately 94% seen once. Looked up from germline, CDR1 is SEHNR and CDR2 is FQNEAQ (reference sequence). V trimming: 5 bases; J trimming: 4 bases; junction bases outside the gene matches: 7. There are 14 residues in the CDR3. The TCR comes from a man between 18 and 35 years old in good health. Some clones in this sample may be carry-over from other donors' samples. The sample comprised naive CD4+ T cells from PBMCs. Regarding subset: CD45RA+ positively selected. The chain links TRBV7-9 to TRBJ1-1, with 7 nucleotides matching TRBD1. The CDR3 spells CASSPGQFLTEAFF. In DNA, the CDR3 is TGTGCCAGCAGCCCGGGACAGTTTCTCACTGAAGCTTTCTTT.